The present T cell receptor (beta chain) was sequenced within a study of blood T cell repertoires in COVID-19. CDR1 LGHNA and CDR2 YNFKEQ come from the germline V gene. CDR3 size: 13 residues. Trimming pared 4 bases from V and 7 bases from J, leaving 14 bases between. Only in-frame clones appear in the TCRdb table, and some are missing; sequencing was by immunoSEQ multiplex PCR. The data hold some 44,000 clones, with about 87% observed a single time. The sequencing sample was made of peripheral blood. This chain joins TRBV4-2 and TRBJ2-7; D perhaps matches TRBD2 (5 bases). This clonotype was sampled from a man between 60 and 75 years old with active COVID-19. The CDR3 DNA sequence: TGTGCCAGCAGCCTTACCACGACGGGGGAGCAGTACTTC. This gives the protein CASSLTTTGEQYF.